The 18 T cell receptor beta chains listed next were all sequenced from one sample in a study of beta chain features in type 1 diabetes. Study findings and constraints: Significant though moderate, a shortening of TCRB CDR3s appeared in all four CD4+ subsets of Type 1 diabetes patients.

These receptors have no known antigen. The entirety of the isolated RNA underwent reverse transcription, so expressed TCRB transcripts were sequenced. Here immunoSEQ multiplex PCR was the method, and the copy in TCRdb shows in-frame clones only, minus some. In the table there are 250,000 to 300,000 clones, approximately 24% of which are singletons. What was sequenced was naive CD4+ T cells from blood. The receptors come from a woman between 25 and 40 years old with type 1 diabetes.

This clone occurred a few times. The chain uses TRBV11-1 and TRBJ1-1; perhaps TRBD1 as D (6 bases). V was trimmed by 1 base and J by 1 base, leaving 19 bases between them. Germline CDR1 is SGHAT and CDR2 is FQDESV (reference sequence). The CDR3 contains 18 residues. CDR3 nucleotides: TGTGCCAGCAGCTTAGGAGCGACAGGCGGCGGATGGAACACTGAAGCTTTCTTT. This translates into CASSLGATGGGWNTEAFF.

The V call is TRBV19, the J call TRBJ2-3; 7 nucleotides match TRBD2. This CDR3 contains 14 residues. CDR1 LNHDA and CDR2 SQIVND come from the germline V gene (reference sequence). V shed 4 bases and J 4 bases; nucleotides not matched to a gene: 5. The CDR3 sequence: CASSTSGTADTQYF. Here the CDR3 DNA reads TGTGCCAGTAGTACCAGCGGGACGGCAGATACGCAGTATTTT.

The table lists this clone with a few counts. This chain joins TRBV29-1 and TRBJ1-1; possible D gene TRBD1, 5 bases. Germline values: CDR1 SQVTM, CDR2 ANQGSEA. Trimming removed 4 bases at V and 5 bases at J, with 14 bases between. This CDR3 spans 13 amino acids. CDR3 DNA: TGCAGCGTTGTTGCAGGGTGGGGTACTGAAGCTTTCTTT. Translating gives CSVVAGWGTEAFF.

This clone turned up a few times. This chain links TRBV7-6 with TRBJ2-2; 7 positions agree with TRBD1. This CDR3 spans 15 amino acids. V was clipped by 1 base and J by 5 bases; unmatched bases: 4. CDR1 SGHVS and CDR2 FNYEAQ come from the germline V gene. In DNA form, the CDR3 reads TGTGCCAGCAGCTTAGGACAGGGTCGTACCGGGGAGCTGTTTTTT. This sequence encodes CASSLGQGRTGELFF. Looking up the rest from reference TRBV7-6 and TRBJ2-2 gives the full variable domain: GAGVSQSPRYKVTKRGQDVALRCDPISGHVSLYWYRQALGQGPEFLTYFNYEAQQDKSGLPNDRFSAERPEGSISTLTIQRTEQRDSAMYRCASSLGQGRTGELFFGEGSRLTVL.

This clone was seen more than once but under ten times. The V gene is TRBV9, the J gene TRBJ2-2; possibly TRBD1 for D (6 bases). Germline values: CDR1 SGDLS, CDR2 YYNGEE. V lost 2 bases and J 3 bases, leaving 17 bases between the germline ends. The CDR3 length is 17 residues. The DNA of the CDR3 is TGTGCCAGCAGCGTTCTGGGGACACCTCTAGACACCGGGGAGCTGTTTTTT. Its protein is CASSVLGTPLDTGELFF.

This clone came up a few times. Other DNA sequences in this specimen translate into the identical CDR3. This chain links TRBV5-1 with TRBJ2-1; 7 bases are shared with TRBD2. The CDR3 is made up of 13 amino acids. V lost 0 bases and J lost 7; bases outside the gene matches: 1. Germline V gene sequence: CDR1 SGHRS, CDR2 YFSETQ. The CDR3 DNA reads as TGCGCCAGCAGCTTGGCGGGAGGAAATGAGCAGTTCTTC. Residues: CASSLAGGNEQFF.

The V call is TRBV9, the J call TRBJ2-3; D not resolved. From germline, CDR1 is SGDLS and CDR2 YYNGEE. The CDR3 spans 13 residues. The V and J ends lost 6 bases and 2 bases respectively, with 10 bases between them. The CDR3 bases are TGTGCCAGCAACACTATCCTCACAGATACGCAGTATTTT. It yields the protein CASNTILTDTQYF.

Only a few counts were recorded for this clone. The chain carries TRBV7-9 and TRBJ1-1, with 12 bases aligning to TRBD1. CDR1 is SEHNR, CDR2 FQNEAQ, per germline (reference sequence). V lost 5 bases, J lost 10 bases, and 11 bases stayed unmatched. The CDR3 length is 15 residues. CDR3 sequence reads: CASSLYGTGGQGAFF. The CDR3 coding sequence is TGTGCCAGCAGCCTATATGGGACAGGGGGCCAGGGAGCTTTCTTT. The full variable domain, completed using reference TRBV7-9 and TRBJ1-1, is DTGVSQNPRHKITKRGQNVTFRCDPISEHNRLYWYRQTLGQGPEFLTYFQNEAQLEKSRLLSDRFSAERPKGSFSTLEIQRTEQGDSAMYLCASSLYGTGGQGAFFGQGTRLTVV.

The chain carries TRBV4-2 and TRBJ1-2; 8 bases match TRBD1. Trimming removed 0 bases from V and 8 bases from J; junction bases left unmatched: 8. CDR1 and CDR2 from the germline V gene are LGHNA and YNFKEQ. This CDR3 comprises 15 residues. The DNA for the CDR3 is TGTGCCAGCAGCCAAGAGACAGGGGTAGTTCGGGGCTACACCTTC. Its protein is CASSQETGVVRGYTF.

The chain employs TRBV7-2 and TRBJ2-1, with no clear D. Trimming took off 0 bases at V and 5 bases at J, with 8 bases between the two ends. The CDR3 sequence is 14 residues long. Germline CDR1 reads SGHTA; CDR2 reads FQGNSA. The CDR3 sequence: CASSLARADNEQFF. CDR3 bases: TGTGCCAGCAGCTTAGCGAGAGCCGACAATGAGCAGTTCTTC.

The rearrangement uses TRBV6-5 and TRBJ2-7; 9 positions agree with TRBD1. The CDR3 spans 14 residues. The germline V gene has CDR1 MNHEY and CDR2 SVGAGI. Trimming cost V 5 bases and J 0 bases; bases outside gene matches: 2. This CDR3 is CASSRDRDSYEQYF. The CDR3 coding sequence is TGTGCCAGCAGTCGGGACAGGGACTCCTACGAGCAGTACTTC.

Only a few counts were recorded for this clone. This chain joins TRBV2 and TRBJ2-4, with D tentatively TRBD1 (6 bases). Germline V CDR1 and CDR2: SNHLY, FYNNEI. V lost 8 bases to trimming and J lost 3 bases, with 11 bases between them. The CDR3 loop spans 13 amino acids. CDR3 residues: CASGATGKNIQYF. The CDR3 DNA reads as TGTGCCAGCGGTGCGACAGGCAAAAACATTCAGTACTTC.

This sequence joins TRBV19 and TRBJ2-1, with 9 positions matching TRBD2. This CDR3 region has 15 residues. Germline values: CDR1 LNHDA, CDR2 SQIVND (reference sequence). The V gene end was trimmed by 1 base and the J gene end by 6 bases; junction bases not matched to a gene: 4. CDR3 in amino acids: CASSIGGLATNEQFF. The CDR3, as DNA: TGTGCCAGTAGTATAGGGGGACTAGCTACCAATGAGCAGTTCTTC.

This clone was detected a few times. The chain is built from TRBV29-1 and TRBJ1-2; maybe TRBD1 (6 bases). Germline-derived CDR1 and CDR2 are SQVTM and ANQGSEA. The CDR3 length is 14 residues. The V end was cut by 5 bases, the J end by 2 bases, with 15 bases between. The DNA for the CDR3 is TGCAGCGTTAGCGGACAGCTGCTAAACTATGGCTACACCTTC. It translates to CSVSGQLLNYGYTF.

This chain connects TRBV15 to TRBJ2-1; TRBD1 matches at 9 bases. From germline, CDR1 is LNHNV and CDR2 YYDKDF (reference sequence). V shed 1 base, J shed 2 bases, and the junction held 3 bases outside the gene matches. The CDR3 sequence is 16 residues long. CDR3 residues: CATSRVGQGTYNEQFF. DNA of the CDR3: TGTGCCACCAGCAGAGTGGGACAGGGAACCTACAATGAGCAGTTCTTC.

A few counts support this clone. The genes are TRBV29-1 and TRBJ1-5; 9 bases align to TRBD1. Germline-derived CDR1 and CDR2 are SQVTM and ANQGSEA. Unmatched junction bases numbered 4, after V lost 6 bases and J lost 4 bases. CDR3 length equals 13 residues. In nucleotides, the CDR3 is TGCAGCGTAGCCGGGACAGGGAATCAGCCCCAGCATTTT. Translation: CSVAGTGNQPQHF.

This clone was detected a few times. The chain joins TRBV7-3 to TRBJ2-1, with TRBD1 as a possible D gene (6 bases). Trimming removed 1 base from V and 1 base from J, with 8 bases in between. The germline V gene encodes CDR1 SGHTA and CDR2 FQGTGA. This CDR3 spans 15 amino acids. The CDR3 DNA sequence: TGTGCCAGCAGCTTAATAACAGGGTCCTACAATGAGCAGTTCTTC. It encodes CASSLITGSYNEQFF.

The V call is TRBV18, the J call TRBJ2-1; a weak D match, TRBD1 (5 bases). Germline V gene data show CDR1 as KGHSH and CDR2 as LQKENI. Trimming shortened V by 6 bases and J by 4 bases, and 10 bases separated the two germline ends. This CDR3 spans 13 amino acids. CDR3 bases: TGTGCCAGCTCTCCTCGACAGTACAATGAGCAGTTCTTC. Protein product: CASSPRQYNEQFF.